Detailed here is one T cell receptor beta chain. No antigen is known for it. Base qualities are not recorded, but no much larger clone differs from it by a single base. The data originate from a study of T cell responses to AZD1222 COVID-19 vaccine (dated by TCRdb to about 2021). Notes on the research overall: A total of about 250 trial participants underwent TCR sequencing, of whom more than 200 had received two doses of AZD1222 and around 26 had received two doses of the MenACWY control vaccine. Enrollment into the trials was organized by age into subgroups of 18-55, 56-69 and 70-plus years, and those subgroups contained roughly 160, 29 and 62 TCR-sequenced participants, respectively. The full study reports these points: Spike-specific TCR breadth and depth rose significantly after two AZD1222 doses compared with day 0 and with MenACWY recipients. Epitopes outside the regions mutated in the B.1.351 and B.1.1.7 variants were reportedly recognized by nearly half of the unique spike-specific TCRs. Conclusions about previously exposed vaccinees are limited, since just six AZD1222 recipients were seropositive for SARS-CoV-2 at baseline. The 56-69-year group was small, and its depth increase did not reach significance, likely because of low power. The vaccine-associated CD4 TCRs covered the entire spike protein, and the dominant responses fell in regions 160-218 and 743-854. No day 14 peak-response samples were available, so repertoires were characterized only after the peak T cell response. Most participants were white British and females outnumbered males, and the authors suggested that clonal diversity may have been underestimated.

The CDR3 spans 14 residues, from the cysteine through the phenylalanine. Just the 42-base CDR3 DNA is kept, in frame starting at base 1. The CDR1 and CDR2 encoded by the germline V gene (reference sequence) are LGHDT and YNNKEL. The V end loses 4 bases and the J end loses 4 bases, and a stretch of 13 bases separates them. The time point tag for this specimen amounts to: about 28 days (+/-7) after the second vaccine dose. AZD1222 recipients whose second dose came at about 4 weeks and those whose second dose came at about 12 weeks were combined into one group, since spike-specific TCR depth and breadth did not differ between the two schedules. Samples from vaccinated people were obtained from the UK trials COV001 and COV002, which included a single-blind randomized controlled phase 2/3 trial of AZD1222 (ChAdOx1 nCoV-19) in healthy adults. For TCRbeta chain sequencing, PBMC samples from trial participants were taken at day 0 and at day 28 after the second dose.

The CDR3 regions of human TCRbeta chains were subjected to immunosequencing. Per the original workflow: Repertoire TCRs were matched against a reference library of SARS-CoV-2-specific TCRs generated with the MIRA antigen-specificity platform. Breadth was defined as the fraction of unique TCRs that were SARS-CoV-2-associated, and depth was defined as the fraction of total T cells that were SARS-CoV-2-associated. Each spike-specific TCR was assigned to its reactive spike region and to a CD4 or CD8 class using the MIRA data. Log10-transformed breadth and depth values were compared by one-way ANOVA with Sidak's multiple comparisons tests. Here the immuneACCESS table is served through TCRdb, limited to in-frame sequences with V and J called. Missing clones are a known gap in these copies; in checked studies unresolved V genes cover under half, and the rest lacks a known reason. Clone size and the V and J calls come from that table; the DNA yielded D and trimming. Across this sample there are 170,000 or so clones, with almost 90% seen only once. The ten largest clones take up 11% of the sample.

The specimen comprised peripheral blood, sampled 28 days after the second AZD1222 dose. This clonotype originated in an adult who received the AZD1222 COVID-19 vaccine. Here the chain combines TRBV3-1 (or the pseudogene TRBV3-2) and TRBJ1-2, with TRBD1 perhaps the D gene, on 5 matching bases. The nucleotide sequence reads TGTGCCAGCAGCCCAGACGGGGGTACCTATGGCTACACCTTC. Translation gives CASSPDGGTYGYTF.